The rows below give T cell receptor beta chains drawn from one sample of a study of blood T cell repertoires in COVID-19. Assay used: immunoSEQ multiplex PCR; TCRdb lists only in-frame clones, some missing. The sample records over 55,000 clones, 87% being singletons. Sequences were obtained from peripheral blood. These receptors were collected from a man aged 45-65 years with active COVID-19. Each CDR3 is given with its conserved first and last residue. The D gene is left open where the match is weak. Clone sizes are given selectively: once, few, many, or a class where the clone is expanded.

>-|15|-|TRBJ2-3|TRBV28
CASSKDKGFVDTQYF
TGTGCCAGCAGTAAGGACAAGGGGTTTGTGGATACGCAGTATTTT
>TRBD2|15|-|TRBJ2-5|TRBV24-1
CATSDFGGGVETQYF
TGTGCCACCAGTGATTTCGGGGGGGGCGTGGAGACCCAGTACTTC
>-|13|once|TRBJ2-7|TRBV5-1
CATTTVEGGEQYF
TGCGCCACAACCACAGTGGAGGGTGGCGAGCAGTACTTC
>-|14|-|TRBJ2-7|TRBV7-2
CASSLDRGSYEQYF
TGTGCCAGCAGCTTAGATCGGGGCTCCTACGAGCAGTACTTC
>-|14|few|TRBJ1-5|TRBV7-9
CASSLLDRNQPQHF
TGTGCCAGCAGCTTATTGGACAGAAATCAGCCCCAGCATTTT
>-|16|-|TRBJ1-1|TRBV6-5
CASSYWSAGVNTEAFF
TGTGCCAGCAGTTACTGGTCCGCGGGGGTGAACACTGAAGCTTTCTTT
>-|12|-|TRBJ2-7|TRBV5-8
CASSLASYEQYF
TGTGCCAGCAGCTTGGCGTCCTACGAGCAGTACTTC
>-|14|-|TRBJ2-1|TRBV11-3
CASSPPGLNNEQFF
TGTGCCAGCAGCCCCCCGGGACTCAACAATGAGCAGTTCTTC
>TRBD2|17|-|TRBJ2-2|TRBV27
CASSPSGRADNTGELFF
TGTGCCAGCAGCCCCAGCGGGAGGGCGGATAACACCGGGGAGCTGTTTTTT
>-|13|-|TRBJ2-7|TRBV11-2
CASSPTHLGEQYF
TGTGCCAGCAGCCCTACCCACCTTGGCGAGCAGTACTTC
>-|15|-|TRBJ1-1|TRBV15
CATSRAQGMNTEAFF
TGTGCCACCAGCAGAGCCCAGGGGATGAACACTGAAGCTTTCTTT
>TRBD2|15|once|TRBJ2-3|TRBV5-6
CASSFGLAGADTQYF
TGTGCCAGCAGCTTCGGACTAGCGGGAGCGGATACGCAGTATTTT
>TRBD1|18|once|TRBJ2-6|TRBV6-1
CASTDGTGSWSGANVLTF
TGTGCCAGCACTGACGGGACAGGGTCTTGGTCTGGGGCCAACGTCCTGACTTTC
>TRBD1|14|-|TRBJ1-5|TRBV7-8
CASSWDSSNQPQHF
TGTGCCAGCAGCTGGGACAGTAGCAATCAGCCCCAGCATTTT
>-|11|-|TRBJ1-1|TRBV20-1
CSASGGSVAFF
TGCAGTGCTTCGGGAGGGAGTGTTGCTTTCTTT
>TRBD2|17|-|TRBJ2-2|TRBV7-2
CASSTMTSGKSAGELFF
TGTGCCAGCAGCACCATGACTAGCGGGAAGTCCGCCGGGGAGCTGTTTTTT
>TRBD2|16|-|TRBJ2-1|TRBV11-2
CASSLGASGSYNEQFF
TGTGCCAGCAGCTTAGGCGCTAGCGGGTCCTACAATGAGCAGTTCTTC
>-|14|-|TRBJ2-1|TRBV7-6
CASSSNIQGNEQFF
TGTGCCAGCAGCTCGAACATCCAGGGGAATGAGCAGTTCTTC
>TRBD2|15|-|TRBJ2-3|TRBV27
CASKPGTSGRGTQYF
TGTGCCAGCAAACCCGGGACTAGCGGGAGAGGTACGCAGTATTTT
>TRBD2|15|-|TRBJ2-3|TRBV11-2
CASSLLAGGRDTQYF
TGTGCCAGCAGCCTCTTGGCGGGAGGGAGAGATACGCAGTATTTT
>-|13|-|TRBJ2-1|TRBV5-1
CASSLGEFNEQFF
TGCGCCAGCAGCTTGGGAGAGTTTAATGAGCAGTTCTTC
>-|16|few|TRBJ2-3|TRBV1
CTSSHRDSGRTDTQYF
TGCACCAGCAGCCATCGGGATAGCGGGAGGACAGATACGCAGTATTTT
>-|15|-|TRBJ2-5|TRBV18
CASSPKTTFTETQYF
TGTGCCAGCTCACCAAAAACTACCTTTACAGAGACCCAGTACTTC
>TRBD1|14|-|TRBJ1-2|TRBV28
CASSLNTGVSGYTF
TGTGCCAGCAGTTTGAACACAGGGGTATCTGGCTACACCTTC
>TRBD1|14|-|TRBJ2-2|TRBV27
CATKTGQRPGELFF
TGTGCCACCAAGACAGGGCAGAGGCCCGGGGAGCTGTTTTTT
>-|14|once|TRBJ1-1|TRBV19
CASSARYGNTEAFF
TGTGCCAGTAGTGCCCGGTATGGGAACACTGAAGCTTTCTTT
>TRBD2|15|-|TRBJ2-1|TRBV27
CASSLGTSGFNEQFF
TGTGCCAGCAGTTTAGGGACTAGCGGGTTCAATGAGCAGTTCTTC
>TRBD2|17|-|TRBJ2-5|TRBV9
CASSVGASGRAVETQYF
TGTGCCAGCAGCGTAGGGGCTAGCGGGAGGGCCGTGGAGACCCAGTACTTC
>-|16|-|TRBJ2-3|TRBV9
CASSELGLSSTDTQYF
TGTGCCAGCAGCGAGTTGGGACTCTCTAGCACAGATACGCAGTATTTT
>-|15|-|TRBJ1-5|TRBV2
CASSEGGGLSQPQHF
TGTGCCAGCAGTGAAGGGGGAGGGTTAAGTCAGCCCCAGCATTTT
>-|16|-|TRBJ1-2|TRBV19
CASTKTSGGAPHGYTF
TGTGCCAGTACTAAAACCTCCGGTGGGGCCCCCCATGGCTACACCTTC
>TRBD2|16|-|TRBJ2-2|TRBV9
CASSVASSGSIGELFF
TGTGCCAGCAGCGTAGCTTCTAGCGGGAGCATCGGGGAGCTGTTTTTT
>TRBD1|17|-|TRBJ1-1|TRBV3-1/TRBV3-2
CASSFRTGGVTNTEAFF
TGTGCCAGCAGCTTTCGGACAGGGGGCGTCACTAACACTGAAGCTTTCTTT
>-|16|-|TRBJ2-7|TRBV6-5
CASSYSQTTGTYEQYF
TGTGCCAGCAGTTACTCCCAAACTACAGGGACCTACGAGCAGTACTTC
>TRBD2|17|-|TRBJ2-1|TRBV4-1
CASSQDRSSGSYNEQFF
TGCGCCAGCAGCCAAGATCGGTCTAGCGGGTCCTACAATGAGCAGTTCTTC
>TRBD1|15|-|TRBJ2-1|TRBV5-1
CASKPGQPSYNEQFF
TGCGCCAGCAAGCCGGGACAGCCCTCCTACAATGAGCAGTTCTTC
>-|13|-|TRBJ2-2|TRBV5-4
CASSLGSAGELFF
TGTGCCAGCAGCTTAGGGAGTGCGGGGGAGCTGTTTTTT
>-|15|-|TRBJ1-1|TRBV19
CASKVGEEMNTEAFF
TGTGCCAGTAAGGTAGGGGAGGAGATGAACACTGAAGCTTTCTTT
>-|16|-|TRBJ1-5|TRBV18
CASSPRSNSGNQPQHF
TGTGCCAGCTCACCACGTAGCAATTCGGGCAATCAGCCCCAGCATTTT
>TRBD2|19|-|TRBJ2-3|TRBV3-1/TRBV3-2
CASSQSELKREDFTDTQYF
TGTGCCAGCAGCCAATCTGAACTAAAGCGGGAGGATTTCACAGATACGCAGTATTTT